This entry lists 13 T cell receptor beta chains sequenced from one sample in a study of vaccination and CD4 T cells after COVID-19. As to treatment: roughly ten-day PBMC culture with coronavirus spike peptide pools or control peptides (ViraFEST assay). The Oncomine TCR Beta short-read assay was applied to DNA of cultured CD4+ T cells. Each CDR3 protein is one row after TCRdb ran MiXCR on the PCR reads. The sample records some 10,000 distinct CDR3 sequences, 50% to 55% being singletons. These receptors have no known antigen. The source material was CD4+ T cells from blood, cultured in vitro. The source of these receptors is a human donor who had recovered from COVID-19.

This sequence joins TRBV24-1 and TRBJ2-3; the match to TRBD2 covers 10 bases. The germline V gene has CDR1 KGHDR and CDR2 SFDVKD. This CDR3 comprises 21 residues. After removal of 2 bases from V and 2 bases from J, the junction contained 18 bases not matched to a gene. CDR3 in DNA: TGTGCCACCAGTGATTCCGAAAATAGCGGGGGGTCCTTGTCGTACACAGATACGCAGTATTTT. Protein: CATSDSENSGGSLSYTDTQYF.

The V gene is TRBV5-1, the J gene TRBJ2-7; D may be TRBD2 (6 bases). V was shortened by 4 bases and J by 0 bases, with 14 bases between the two germline ends. Germline V gene sequence: CDR1 SGHRS, CDR2 YFSETQ. The CDR3 is made up of 15 amino acids. The CDR3 sequence: CASSQSSGLSYEQYF. DNA for the CDR3: TGCGCCAGCAGCCAAAGTAGCGGACTCTCCTACGAGCAGTACTTC. Full variable domain (remainder filled in from reference TRBV5-1 and TRBJ2-7): KAGVTQTPRYLIKTRGQQVTLSCSPISGHRSVSWYQQTPGQGLQFLFEYFSETQRNKGNFPGRFSGRQFSNSRSEMNVSTLELGDSALYLCASSQSSGLSYEQYFGPGTRLTVT.

This clonotype was observed a single time. The V gene is TRBV7-3, the J gene TRBJ2-4; 9 bases agree with TRBD1. With 2 bases clipped from V and 7 bases from J, the junction kept 0 bases outside the gene matches. Per the germline V gene, CDR1 is SGHTA and CDR2 is FQGTGA. The length of the CDR3 is 13 residues. The CDR3 sequence is CASSLGTGNIQYF. CDR3 nucleotides: TGTGCCAGCAGCTTAGGGACAGGGAACATTCAGTACTTC.

The rearrangement links TRBV29-1 to TRBJ2-5; 9 bases agree with TRBD2. The V gene end was trimmed by 4 bases and the J gene end by 4 bases; junction bases not matched to a gene: 7. The CDR3 is 14 amino acids. Germline CDR1 and CDR2: SQVTM and ANQGSEA. The CDR3 DNA follows: TGCAGCGTTGTCGGCGGGGGGGTAGGAGAGACCCAGTACTTC. It codes for CSVVGGGVGETQYF.

This clonotype was observed a handful of times. The chain recombines TRBV2 with TRBJ1-2, with D perhaps TRBD1 (5 bases). The length of the CDR3 is 14 residues. Germline values: CDR1 SNHLY, CDR2 FYNNEI. V dropped 5 bases and J dropped 4 bases, with 14 bases sitting between them. In DNA, the CDR3 is TGTGCCAGCAGTTCCTCAGGGATGGGCTATGGCTACACCTTC. This translates into CASSSSGMGYGYTF.

The CDR3 bases are TGTGCCAGTAGTTCCAGGGGGATCTCCTACGAGCAGTACTTC. Translation: CASSSRGISYEQYF. This chain connects TRBV19 to TRBJ2-7, with 7 nucleotides matching TRBD1. Unmatched junction bases numbered 4, after V lost 5 bases and J lost 0 bases. Looked up from germline, CDR1 is LNHDA and CDR2 is SQIVND (reference sequence). The CDR3 totals 14 residues.

This clonotype was picked up one time. The chain couples TRBV5-4 to TRBJ2-3; no definite D call. There are 15 residues in the CDR3. Per germline, CDR1 SGHNT and CDR2 YYREEE (reference sequence). V lost 0 bases, J lost 5 bases, and 13 bases lay in between. CDR3 bases: TGTGCCAGCAGCTTGGACTTGCAGTTACGAGATACGCAGTATTTT. It is translated as CASSLDLQLRDTQYF.

This chain uses TRBV5-1 with TRBJ1-5; D possibly corresponds to TRBD1 (5 bases). Trimming shortened V by 4 bases and J by 2 bases, and 7 bases separated the two germline ends. This CDR3 contains 13 residues. Germline lookup yields CDR1 SGHRS and CDR2 YFSETQ. The CDR3 DNA sequence: TGCGCCAGCAGCCAGGGCGGCAATCAGCCCCAGCATTTT. It translates to CASSQGGNQPQHF.

The J gene is TRBJ1-6, the V gene TRBV7-3; the match to TRBD1 covers 7 bases. With 6 bases clipped from V and 7 bases from J, the junction kept 12 bases outside the gene matches. The CDR3 runs 16 residues. The V gene's germline CDR1 is SGHTA and CDR2 FQGTGA. Here the CDR3 DNA reads TGTGCCAGCAGTCTTACCGGGACAGCAGGGAATTCACCCCTCCACTTT. Its protein product is CASSLTGTAGNSPLHF.

The CDR3 DNA is TGCGCCAGCAGGGTAGGACTCTCAGGGTTCGGCGGCAATCAGCCCCAGCATTTT. It yields the protein CASRVGLSGFGGNQPQHF. The chain joins TRBV4-1 to TRBJ1-5; tentatively, D is TRBD1 (5 bases). The ends were cut back, 6 bases at V and 2 bases at J, with 23 bases in the middle. CDR3 length: 18 amino acids. CDR1 and CDR2 (germline): MGHRA, YSYEKL.

This rearrangement joins TRBV20-1 to TRBJ1-2; D is possibly TRBD1 (5 bases). From germline, CDR1 is DFQATT and CDR2 SNEGSKA (reference sequence). CDR3 length: 15 amino acids. V dropped 0 bases and J dropped 3 bases, with 14 bases sitting between them. The CDR3 nucleotides are TGCAGTGCTAGAGATGGGAGGGGATGGGACTATGGCTACACCTTC. Translating gives CSARDGRGWDYGYTF.

V and J are TRBV19 and TRBJ2-7; 8 nucleotides line up with TRBD1. This CDR3 comprises 15 residues. V gave up 3 bases and J gave up 0 bases; unmatched junction bases: 4. The germline gives CDR1 LNHDA, CDR2 SQIVND (reference sequence). CDR3 in amino acids: CASSIGQGNSYEQYF. The CDR3, as DNA: TGTGCCAGTAGTATTGGACAGGGTAACTCCTACGAGCAGTACTTC.

V is TRBV10-1 and J is TRBJ1-5, with 7 bases matching TRBD1. Germline values: CDR1 WNHNN, CDR2 SYGVQD (reference sequence). V shed 4 bases, J shed 5 bases, and the junction held 2 bases outside the gene matches. The CDR3 length is 13 residues. DNA for the CDR3: TGCGCCAGCAGTGGGACAGGTGATCAGCCCCAGCATTTT. Translation: CASSGTGDQPQHF.